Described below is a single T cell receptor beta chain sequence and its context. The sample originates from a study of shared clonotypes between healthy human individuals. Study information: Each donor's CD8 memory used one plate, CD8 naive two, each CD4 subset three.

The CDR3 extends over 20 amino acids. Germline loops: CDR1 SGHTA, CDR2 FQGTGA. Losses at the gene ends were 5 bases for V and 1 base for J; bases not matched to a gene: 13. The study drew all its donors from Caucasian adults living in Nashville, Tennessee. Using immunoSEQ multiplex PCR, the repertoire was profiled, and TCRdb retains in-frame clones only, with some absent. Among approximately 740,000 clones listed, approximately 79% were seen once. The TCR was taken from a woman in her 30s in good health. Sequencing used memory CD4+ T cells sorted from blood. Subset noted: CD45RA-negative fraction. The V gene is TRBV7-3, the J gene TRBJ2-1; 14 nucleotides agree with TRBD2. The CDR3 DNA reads TGTGCCAGCAGCACTACCGGGACTAGCGGGAGAGGGTTATCCTACAATGAGCAGTTCTTC. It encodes CASSTTGTSGRGLSYNEQFF.